This T cell receptor (beta chain) was captured by sequencing in a study of CD8 T cells in Susac syndrome. Germline V CDR1 and CDR2: MNHEY, SMNVEV (reference sequence). The junction had 9 bases not matched to a gene; V was cut back by 4 bases and J by 2 bases. There are 16 residues in the CDR3. Random hexamers served to reverse transcribe roughly 0.5 to 1 ug RNA. Amplification of TCR beta CDR3 spanned 54 Vbeta and 13 Jbeta via immunoSEQ multiplex PCR. A single record per CDR3 protein comes from TCRdb applying MiXCR to the immunoSEQ multiplex PCR reads. The sample has 150,000 to 250,000 distinct CDR3 sequences, about 95% seen once. This clonotype was seen a single time.

The clonotype was recovered from a human donor with multiple sclerosis. The V call is TRBV27, the J call TRBJ2-3, with TRBD2 identical over 7 bases. The sample taken for sequencing was CD4+ T cells from PBMCs. The CDR3 DNA follows: TGTGCCAGCAGTTCCCCCGCTAGCGGTTCCACAGATACGCAGTATTTT. Encoded protein: CASSSPASGSTDTQYF.